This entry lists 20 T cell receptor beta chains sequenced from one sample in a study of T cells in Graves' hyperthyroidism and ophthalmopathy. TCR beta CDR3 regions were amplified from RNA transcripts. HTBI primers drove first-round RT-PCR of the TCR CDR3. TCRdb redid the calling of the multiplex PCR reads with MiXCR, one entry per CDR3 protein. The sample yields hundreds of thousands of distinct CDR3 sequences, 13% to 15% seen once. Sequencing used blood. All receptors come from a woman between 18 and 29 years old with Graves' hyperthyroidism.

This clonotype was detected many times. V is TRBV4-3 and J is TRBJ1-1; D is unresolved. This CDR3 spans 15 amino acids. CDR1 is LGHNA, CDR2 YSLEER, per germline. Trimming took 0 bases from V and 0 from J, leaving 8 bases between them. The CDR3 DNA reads TGCGCCAGCAGCCAAGATAAAATGGTGAACACTGAAGCTTTCTTT. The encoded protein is CASSQDKMVNTEAFF.

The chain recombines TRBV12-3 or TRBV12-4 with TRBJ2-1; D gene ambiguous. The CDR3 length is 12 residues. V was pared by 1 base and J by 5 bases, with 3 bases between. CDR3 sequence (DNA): TGTGCCAGCAGTTTAGTGAACAATGAGCAGTTCTTC. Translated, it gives CASSLVNNEQFF.

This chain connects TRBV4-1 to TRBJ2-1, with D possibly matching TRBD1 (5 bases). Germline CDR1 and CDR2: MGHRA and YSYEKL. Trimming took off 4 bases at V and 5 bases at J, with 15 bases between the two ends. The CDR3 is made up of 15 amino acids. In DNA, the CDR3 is TGCGCCAGCAGCCGTTCAGTAGGGGCGGACAATGAGCAGTTCTTC. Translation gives CASSRSVGADNEQFF.

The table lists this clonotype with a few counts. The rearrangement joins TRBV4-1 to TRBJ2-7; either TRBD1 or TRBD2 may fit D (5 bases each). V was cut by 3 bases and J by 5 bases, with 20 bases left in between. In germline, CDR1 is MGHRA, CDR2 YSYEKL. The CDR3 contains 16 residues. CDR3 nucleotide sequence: TGCGCCAGCAGCCACGCCTATTCCGGGACGGAGAACGAGCAGTACTTC. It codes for CASSHAYSGTENEQYF.

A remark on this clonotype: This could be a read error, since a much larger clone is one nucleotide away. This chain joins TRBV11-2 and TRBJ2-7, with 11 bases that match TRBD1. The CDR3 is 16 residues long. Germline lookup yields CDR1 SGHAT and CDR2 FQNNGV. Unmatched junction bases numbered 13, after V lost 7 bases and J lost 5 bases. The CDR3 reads CASTDSRGQGVHEQYF. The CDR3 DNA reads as TGTGCCAGCACCGACTCTAGGGGACAGGGGGTCCACGAGCAGTACTTC.

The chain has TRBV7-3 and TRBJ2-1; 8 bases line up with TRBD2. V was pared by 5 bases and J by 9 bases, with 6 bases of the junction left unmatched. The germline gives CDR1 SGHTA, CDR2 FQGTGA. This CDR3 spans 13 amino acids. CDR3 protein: CASSPHTSGEQFF. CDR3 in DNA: TGTGCCAGCAGCCCTCATACTAGCGGTGAGCAGTTCTTC.

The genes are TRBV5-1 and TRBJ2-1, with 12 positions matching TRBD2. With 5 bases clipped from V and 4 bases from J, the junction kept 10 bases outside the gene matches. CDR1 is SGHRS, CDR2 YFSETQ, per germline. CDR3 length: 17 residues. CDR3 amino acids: CASSPGTSGHKYNEQFF. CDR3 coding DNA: TGCGCCAGCAGTCCTGGGACTAGCGGGCACAAATACAATGAGCAGTTCTTC. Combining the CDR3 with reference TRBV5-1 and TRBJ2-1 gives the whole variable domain KAGVTQTPRYLIKTRGQQVTLSCSPISGHRSVSWYQQTPGQGLQFLFEYFSETQRNKGNFPGRFSGRQFSNSRSEMNVSTLELGDSALYLCASSPGTSGHKYNEQFFGPGTRLTVL.

Here the CDR3 reads CASRHRVDNQPQHF. The DNA for the CDR3 is TGTGCCAGCAGACACAGGGTTGACAATCAGCCCCAGCATTTT. The chain couples TRBV2 to TRBJ1-5; TRBD1 is a possible D gene (6 bases). The CDR3 is 14 amino acids. Trimming shortened V by 6 bases and J by 3 bases, and 12 bases separated the two germline ends. Per the germline V gene, CDR1 is SNHLY and CDR2 is FYNNEI.

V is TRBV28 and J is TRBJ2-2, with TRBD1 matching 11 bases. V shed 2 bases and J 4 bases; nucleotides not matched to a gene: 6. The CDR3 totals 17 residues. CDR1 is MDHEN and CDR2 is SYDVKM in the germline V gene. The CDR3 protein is CASSLLGTGGPTGELFF. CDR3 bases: TGTGCCAGCAGTTTACTCGGGACAGGGGGACCCACCGGGGAGCTGTTTTTT.

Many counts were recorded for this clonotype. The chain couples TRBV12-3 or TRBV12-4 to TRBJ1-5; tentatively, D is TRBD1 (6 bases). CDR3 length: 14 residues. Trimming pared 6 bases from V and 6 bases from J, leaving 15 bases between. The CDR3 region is CASRSTGMSQPQHF. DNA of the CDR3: TGTGCCAGCAGGTCTACAGGGATGAGTCAGCCCCAGCATTTT.

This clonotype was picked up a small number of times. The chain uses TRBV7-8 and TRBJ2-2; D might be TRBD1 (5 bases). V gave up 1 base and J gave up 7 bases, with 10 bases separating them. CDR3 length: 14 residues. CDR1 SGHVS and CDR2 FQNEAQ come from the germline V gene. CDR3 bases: TGTGCCAGCAGCTTAGGGACACCGAGCGGGGAGCTGTTTTTT. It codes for CASSLGTPSGELFF.

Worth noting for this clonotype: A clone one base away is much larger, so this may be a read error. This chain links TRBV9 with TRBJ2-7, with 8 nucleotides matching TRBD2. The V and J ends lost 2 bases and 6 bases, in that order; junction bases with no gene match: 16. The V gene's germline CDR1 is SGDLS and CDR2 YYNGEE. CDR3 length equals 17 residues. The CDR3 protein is CASSVLGLAELGGEQYF. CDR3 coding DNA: TGTGCCAGCAGCGTGCTCGGACTAGCCGAGCTTGGGGGCGAGCAGTACTTC.

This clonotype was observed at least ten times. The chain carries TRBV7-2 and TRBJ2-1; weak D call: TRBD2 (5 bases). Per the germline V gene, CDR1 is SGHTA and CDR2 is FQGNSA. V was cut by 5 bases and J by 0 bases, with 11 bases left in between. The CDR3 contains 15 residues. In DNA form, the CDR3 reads TGTGCCAGCAGCATTAGCGTTAGCTCCTACAATGAGCAGTTCTTC. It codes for CASSISVSSYNEQFF.

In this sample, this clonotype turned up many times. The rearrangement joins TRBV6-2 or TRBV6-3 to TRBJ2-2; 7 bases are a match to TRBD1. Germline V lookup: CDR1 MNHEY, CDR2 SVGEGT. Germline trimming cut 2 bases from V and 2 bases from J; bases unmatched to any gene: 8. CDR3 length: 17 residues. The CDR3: CASSYPVGTVNTGELFF. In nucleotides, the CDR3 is TGTGCCAGCAGTTACCCGGTCGGGACAGTTAACACCGGGGAGCTGTTTTTT.

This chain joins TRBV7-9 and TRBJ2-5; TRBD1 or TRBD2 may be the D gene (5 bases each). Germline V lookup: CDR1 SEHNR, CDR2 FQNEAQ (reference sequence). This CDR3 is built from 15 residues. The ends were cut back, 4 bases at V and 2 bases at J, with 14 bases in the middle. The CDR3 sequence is CASSSPGAEQETQYF. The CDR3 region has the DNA TGTGCCAGCAGCTCCCCCGGGGCAGAACAAGAGACCCAGTACTTC. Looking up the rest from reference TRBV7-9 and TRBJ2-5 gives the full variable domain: DTGVSQNPRHKITKRGQNVTFRCDPISEHNRLYWYRQTLGQGPEFLTYFQNEAQLEKSRLLSDRFSAERPKGSFSTLEIQRTEQGDSAMYLCASSSPGAEQETQYFGPGTRLLVL.

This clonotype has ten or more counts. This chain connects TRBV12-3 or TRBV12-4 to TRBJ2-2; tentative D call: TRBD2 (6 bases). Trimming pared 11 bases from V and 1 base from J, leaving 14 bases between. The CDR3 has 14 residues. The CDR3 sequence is CALGGGWNTGELFF. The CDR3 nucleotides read TGTGCCCTGGGGGGTGGTTGGAACACCGGGGAGCTGTTTTTT.

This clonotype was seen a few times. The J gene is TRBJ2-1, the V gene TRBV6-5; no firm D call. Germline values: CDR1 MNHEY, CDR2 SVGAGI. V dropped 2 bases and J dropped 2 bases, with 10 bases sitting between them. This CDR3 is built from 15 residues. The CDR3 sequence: CASSYHNMAYNEQFF. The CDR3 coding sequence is TGTGCCAGCAGTTACCACAATATGGCCTACAATGAGCAGTTCTTC.

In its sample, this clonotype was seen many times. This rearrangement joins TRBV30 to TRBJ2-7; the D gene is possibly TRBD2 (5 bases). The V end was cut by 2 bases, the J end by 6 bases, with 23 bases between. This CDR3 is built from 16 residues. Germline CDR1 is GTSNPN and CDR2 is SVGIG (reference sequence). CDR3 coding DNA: TGTGCCTGGAGTCCTCAACATACTAGACTGCATGGCGAGCAGTACTTC. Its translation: CAWSPQHTRLHGEQYF.

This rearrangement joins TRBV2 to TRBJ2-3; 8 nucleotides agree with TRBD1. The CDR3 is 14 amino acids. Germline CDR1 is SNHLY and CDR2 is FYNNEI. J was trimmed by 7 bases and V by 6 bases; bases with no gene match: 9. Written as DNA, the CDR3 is TGTGCCAGCAGATACAGGGGGGTGGGAAATACGCAGTATTTT. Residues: CASRYRGVGNTQYF.

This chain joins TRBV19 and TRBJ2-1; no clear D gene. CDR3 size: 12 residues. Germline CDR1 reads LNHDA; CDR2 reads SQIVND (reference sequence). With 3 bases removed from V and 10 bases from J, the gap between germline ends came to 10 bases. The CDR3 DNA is TGTGCCAGTAGTATCTGGGGATTGGAGCAGTTCTTC. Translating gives CASSIWGLEQFF.